This T cell receptor (beta chain) derives from a study of metastatic and nonmetastatic thyroid tumors. No treatment of any kind had been given to any patient before thyroid surgery. This clone has a handful of counts. As processed by the authors: What underpinned the distant-metastasis classifier for papillary thyroid cancer was the set of CDR3 differences across clinicopathological groups. Via MiXCR, TCRdb re-called the PCR reads. The V and J calls shown here were made by TCRdb, not taken from the authors' results. Of around 61,000 clones in the sample, 25% to 30% were seen once. CDR3 length: 18 amino acids. The V segment lost 1 base and the J segment 3 bases; nucleotides outside the gene matches: 9. Germline lookup yields CDR1 DFQATT and CDR2 SNEGSKA (reference sequence).

The receptor's source is a female donor with papillary thyroid cancer or a benign thyroid nodule (not recorded which). Some clones in this sample may be carry-over from other donors' samples. The genes are TRBV20-1 and TRBJ2-2; 12 bases are shared with TRBD2. Sequencing used blood. Written as DNA, the CDR3 is TGCAGTGCTAGAGGGGCTAGCGGGGGGGAAATTTACACCGGGGAGCTGTTTTTT. Its translation is CSARGASGGEIYTGELFF.